This T cell receptor (beta chain) appears in the sequencing data of a study of cytotoxic CD8 clonotypes in ibrutinib-treated CLL. This clone was seen only a few times. The CDR3 extends over 14 amino acids. V dropped 4 bases and J dropped 4 bases, with 14 bases sitting between them. Germline-derived CDR1 and CDR2 are SGHRS and YFSETQ. Clones were sequenced by immunoSEQ multiplex PCR, and TCRdb holds only the in-frame ones, with some missing. The table records about 32,000 clones, over 55% of them present only once. The sequence was collected from a human donor with chronic lymphocytic leukemia. The sequencing here drew on PBMCs, taken at disease progression, from a patient treated with ibrutinib. This chain uses TRBV5-1 with TRBJ2-5; D is perhaps TRBD1 (6 bases). The CDR3 nucleotides read TGCGCCAGCAGCCTGGCAGGGGAGAGAGAGACCCAGTACTTC. It encodes CASSLAGERETQYF.